This entry describes one T cell receptor (beta chain). Using immunoSEQ multiplex PCR, the repertoire was profiled, and TCRdb retains in-frame clones only, with some absent. The sample has about 41,000 clones; approximately 83% are singletons. Germline values: CDR1 MNHNS, CDR2 SASEGT. The CDR3 has 15 residues. Trimming removed 6 bases at V and 4 bases at J, with 16 bases between. This specimen belongs to a study of PD-1 blockade in classical Hodgkin lymphoma. Following autologous stem cell transplantation, relapse occurred in every patient, and exposure to brentuximab vedotin varied. The clonotype was recovered from a human donor with classical Hodgkin lymphoma. Sequenced here: peripheral blood mononuclear cells (PBMCs), sampled at baseline. This rearrangement joins TRBV6-1 to TRBJ1-5; a weak D match, TRBD1 (6 bases). CDR3 region: CASRTNLDRNQPQHF. DNA of the CDR3: TGTGCCAGCAGGACGAACCTGGACAGAAATCAGCCCCAGCATTTT.